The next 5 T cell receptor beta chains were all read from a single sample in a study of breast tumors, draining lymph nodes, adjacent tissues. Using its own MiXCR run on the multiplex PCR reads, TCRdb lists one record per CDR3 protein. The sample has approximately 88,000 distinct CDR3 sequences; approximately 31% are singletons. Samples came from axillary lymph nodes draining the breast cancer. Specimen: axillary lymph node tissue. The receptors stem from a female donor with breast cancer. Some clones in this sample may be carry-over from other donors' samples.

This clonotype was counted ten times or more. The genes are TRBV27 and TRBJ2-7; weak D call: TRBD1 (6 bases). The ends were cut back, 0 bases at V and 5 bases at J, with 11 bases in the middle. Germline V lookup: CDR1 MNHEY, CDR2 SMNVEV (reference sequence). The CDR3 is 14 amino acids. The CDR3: CASSLSSRGNEQYF. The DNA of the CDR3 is TGTGCCAGCAGTTTATCATCCAGGGGCAACGAGCAGTACTTC.

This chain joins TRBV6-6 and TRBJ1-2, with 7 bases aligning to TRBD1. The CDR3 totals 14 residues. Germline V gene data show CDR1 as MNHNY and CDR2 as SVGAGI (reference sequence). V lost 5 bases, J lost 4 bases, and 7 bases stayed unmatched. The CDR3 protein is CASSLPRQGYGYTF. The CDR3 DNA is TGTGCCAGCAGTCTTCCCCGACAGGGCTATGGCTACACCTTC.

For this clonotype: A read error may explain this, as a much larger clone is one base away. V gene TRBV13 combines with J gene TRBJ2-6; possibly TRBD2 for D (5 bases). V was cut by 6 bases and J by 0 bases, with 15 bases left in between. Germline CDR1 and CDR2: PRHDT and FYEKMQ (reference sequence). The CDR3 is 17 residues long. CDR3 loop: CASSSRALSSGANVLTF. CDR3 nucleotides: TGTGCCAGCAGTTCGCGGGCTCTCAGCTCTGGGGCCAACGTCCTGACTTTC. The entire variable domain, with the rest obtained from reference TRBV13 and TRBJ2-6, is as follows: AAGVIQSPRHLIKEKRETATLKCYPIPRHDTVYWYQQGPGQDPQFLISFYEKMQSDKGSIPDRFSAQQFSDYHSELNMSSLELGDSALYFCASSSRALSSGANVLTFGAGSRLTVL.

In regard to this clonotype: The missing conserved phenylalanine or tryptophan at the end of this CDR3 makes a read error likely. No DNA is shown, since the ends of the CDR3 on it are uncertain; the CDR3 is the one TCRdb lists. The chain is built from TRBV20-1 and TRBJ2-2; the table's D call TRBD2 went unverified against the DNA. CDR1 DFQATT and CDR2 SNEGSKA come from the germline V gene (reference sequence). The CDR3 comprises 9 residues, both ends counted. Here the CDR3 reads CSAPPLGLA.

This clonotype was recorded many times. The CDR3: CASSHRGTGGGYGYTF. CDR3 nucleotides: TGTGCCAGCAGCCACAGGGGAACAGGGGGCGGCTATGGCTACACCTTC. The chain is built from TRBV3-1 and TRBJ1-2; the match to TRBD1 covers 9 bases. The J segment lost 4 bases and the V segment lost 3 bases, leaving 9 bases of the junction unmatched. The CDR3 sequence is 16 residues long. Looked up from germline, CDR1 is LGHDT and CDR2 is YNNKEL (reference sequence). Supplemented by reference TRBV3-1 and TRBJ1-2, the full variable domain reads DTAVSQTPKYLVTQMGNDKSIKCEQNLGHDTMYWYKQDSKKFLKIMFSYNNKELIINETVPNRFSPKSPDKAHLNLHINSLELGDSAVYFCASSHRGTGGGYGYTFGSGTRLTVV.